This record concerns one T cell receptor (beta chain) sequence. This sample stems from a study of blood T cell repertoires in COVID-19. Study overall: Samples came from the United States, Italy and Spain, spanning acute and convalescent COVID-19. T cells, B-cell-depleted T cells, or PBMCs supplied cDNA or gDNA.

The germline V and J ends were trimmed by 8 bases and 5 bases, with 6 bases remaining between them. CDR3 length: 11 residues. Germline CDR1 and CDR2: SNHLY and FYNNEI. TCRdb keeps only in-frame clones here, not all; method: immunoSEQ multiplex PCR. The sample consists of tens of thousands of clones, approximately 84% of them appearing once. This TCR derives from a human donor in a cohort sampled during active COVID-19. The chain has TRBV2 and TRBJ2-2, with D possibly TRBD1 on 6 matching bases. Sequencing input: peripheral blood. CDR3 loop: CASQGTGELFF. The CDR3 DNA sequence: TGTGCCAGCCAGGGGACCGGGGAGCTGTTTTTT.